The 4 T cell receptor beta chains below come from one sample, sequenced in a study of T cell responses to AZD1222 COVID-19 vaccine. The assay was immunoSEQ multiplex PCR, and TCRdb's table has in-frame clones only and misses some. The sample lists about 170,000 clones; about nine tenths were seen once. Sequences were derived from peripheral blood, sampled on day 0 of AZD1222 vaccination. The receptors originated from an adult in good health.

The gene calls are TRBV24-1 and TRBJ1-1, with TRBD1 matching over 7 bases. The CDR3 sequence is 15 residues long. Per germline, CDR1 KGHDR and CDR2 SFDVKD. V shed 3 bases and J 6 bases; nucleotides not matched to a gene: 9. The CDR3 protein is CATSDPPQGGAEAFF. In DNA, the CDR3 is TGTGCCACCAGTGATCCGCCCCAGGGGGGCGCTGAAGCTTTCTTT.

This sequence joins TRBV10-2 and TRBJ1-1; 8 bases map to TRBD1. This CDR3 spans 12 amino acids. Germline trimming cut 3 bases from V and 7 bases from J; bases unmatched to any gene: 1. Germline lookup yields CDR1 WSHSY and CDR2 SAAADI. The CDR3 DNA sequence: TGCGCCAGCAGTGATGGACAGGGTGAAGCTTTCTTT. Its protein product is CASSDGQGEAFF.

V and J are TRBV9 and TRBJ1-4; unclear D gene. With 0 bases removed from V and 2 bases from J, the gap between germline ends came to 5 bases. The V gene's germline CDR1 is SGDLS and CDR2 YYNGEE. The CDR3 is 14 residues long. CDR3 coding DNA: TGTGCCAGCAGCGTAGGGCCTACTAATGAAAAACTGTTTTTT. Protein product: CASSVGPTNEKLFF.

V is TRBV6-1 and J is TRBJ1-5, with D hard to call. The CDR3 is 17 amino acids. Germline CDR1 reads MNHNS; CDR2 reads SASEGT. Between the trimmed V and J ends, which lost 2 bases and 0 bases, there was a span of 14 bases. The CDR3 is CASSEFGVRYSNQPQHF. The CDR3, as DNA: TGTGCCAGCAGTGAATTTGGGGTCCGCTATAGCAATCAGCCCCAGCATTTT.